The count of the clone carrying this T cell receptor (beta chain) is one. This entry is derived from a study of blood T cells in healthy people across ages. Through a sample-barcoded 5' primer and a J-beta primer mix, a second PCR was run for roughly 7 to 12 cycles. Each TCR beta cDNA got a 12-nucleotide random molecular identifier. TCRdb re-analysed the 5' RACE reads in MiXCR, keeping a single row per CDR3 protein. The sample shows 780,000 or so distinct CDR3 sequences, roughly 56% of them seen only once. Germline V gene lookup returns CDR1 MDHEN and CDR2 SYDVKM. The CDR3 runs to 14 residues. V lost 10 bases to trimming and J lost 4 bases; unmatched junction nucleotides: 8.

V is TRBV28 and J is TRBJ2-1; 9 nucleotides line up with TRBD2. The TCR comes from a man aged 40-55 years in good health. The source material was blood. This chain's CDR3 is CAIIAGDPYNEQFF. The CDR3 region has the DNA TGTGCCATCATAGCGGGGGACCCTTACAATGAGCAGTTCTTC.